This T cell receptor beta chain was documented in a study of cytomegalovirus exposure and HLA in healthy donors. Study-wide results and caveats: It was shown in a later analysis that HLA-associated TCR beta chains were more clonally expanded than other, equally common chains. Productive rates of about 87% or about 30% were seen for most TCR beta V segments in an earlier analysis.

As for the donors, each was a healthy bone marrow donor. PCR involved 60 Vbeta and 13 Jbeta primers. In the study's own analysis: The authors later counted 65 million to 90 million unique TCR beta chains, some 11 million of them shared. Sequencing used immunoSEQ multiplex PCR; TCRdb keeps in-frame clones, though not all of them. For V, J and clone size, that table is used; D and trimming come from the DNA. The sample has 140,000 to 150,000 clones; around two thirds are singletons. About this clone itself: What it binds is not known.

The TCR comes from a woman aged 60-75 years in good health and CMV-seropositive. Specimen: PBMCs.

CDR3: CASSLATSGRRGTDTQYF. The CDR3 nucleotides read TGTGCCAGCAGTTTAGCAACTAGCGGGAGAAGGGGCACAGATACGCAGTATTTT. V is TRBV27 and J is TRBJ2-3; 11 nucleotides match TRBD2. Germline V gives CDR1 MNHEY, CDR2 SMNVEV (reference sequence). The V and J ends lost 2 bases and 1 base, in that order; junction bases with no gene match: 8. The CDR3 runs 18 residues.